This note documents a single T cell receptor beta chain sequence. The record originates from a study of response to subunit inactivated influenza vaccine. MiXCR was run by TCRdb on the RT-PCR reads, yielding one entry per CDR3 protein. The sample shows around 200,000 distinct CDR3 sequences, roughly an eighth of them seen only once. The material was CD8+ T cells sorted from PBMCs, obtained 5 to 6 days after vaccination. This TCR derives from a middle-aged man who received an inactivated influenza vaccine.

The CDR3 here is CASSSPQAPREAFF. The CDR3 DNA reads as TGTGCCAGCAGTTCCCCACAGGCTCCCAGGGAAGCTTTCTTT. V is TRBV12-3 or TRBV12-4 and J is TRBJ1-1, with D possibly being TRBD1 (5 bases). V was shortened by 4 bases and J by 8 bases, with 17 bases between the two germline ends. CDR3 length: 14 amino acids.